This T cell receptor beta chain emerged from a study of a mutant IDH1 vaccine in newly diagnosed glioma. In the study overall: Onset of vaccination occurred 4-6 weeks following radiotherapy alone, or with temozolomide cycles.

As regards this clone: Its matching antigen is unknown.

Germline V CDR1 and CDR2: SGHDT, YYEEEE. The CDR3 has 15 amino acids. Trimming removed 3 bases from V and 1 base from J; junction bases left unmatched: 3. Regarding time point: week 23, last vaccination. One vaccine dose held 300 ug of mutant IDH1 20-mer peptide and came with topical imiquimod. Profiled with immunoSEQ multiplex PCR; TCRdb holds only in-frame clones, not every one. Here the sample spans around 56,000 clones, about 81% being singletons. The sequencing used PBMCs, collected from a glioma patient whose treatment included an IDH1 peptide vaccine. The clonotype originates from a woman in her 40s with glioma. Some clones in this sample may be carry-over from other donors' samples. The chain carries TRBV5-6 and TRBJ1-5, with 8 bases aligning to TRBD1. Here the CDR3 DNA reads TGTGCCAGCAGCTATTACAGGGGGAGCAATCAGCCCCAGCATTTT. Protein product: CASSYYRGSNQPQHF.